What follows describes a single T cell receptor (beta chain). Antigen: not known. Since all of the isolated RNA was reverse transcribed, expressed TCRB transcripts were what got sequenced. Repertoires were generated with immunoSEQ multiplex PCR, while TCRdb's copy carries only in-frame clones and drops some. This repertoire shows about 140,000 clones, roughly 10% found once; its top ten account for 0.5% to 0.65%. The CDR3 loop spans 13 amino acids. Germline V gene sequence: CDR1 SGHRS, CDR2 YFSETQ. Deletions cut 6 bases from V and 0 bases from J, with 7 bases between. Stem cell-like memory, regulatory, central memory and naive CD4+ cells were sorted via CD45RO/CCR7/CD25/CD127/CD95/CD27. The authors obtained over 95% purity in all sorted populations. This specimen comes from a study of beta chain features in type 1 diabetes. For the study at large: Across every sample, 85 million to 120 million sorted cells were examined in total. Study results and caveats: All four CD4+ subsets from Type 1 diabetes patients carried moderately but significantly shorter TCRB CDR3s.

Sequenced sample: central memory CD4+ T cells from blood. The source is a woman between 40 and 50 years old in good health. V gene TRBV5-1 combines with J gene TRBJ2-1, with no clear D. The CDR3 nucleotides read TGCGCCAGCACGGAGAACTCCTACAATGAGCAGTTCTTC. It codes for CASTENSYNEQFF.